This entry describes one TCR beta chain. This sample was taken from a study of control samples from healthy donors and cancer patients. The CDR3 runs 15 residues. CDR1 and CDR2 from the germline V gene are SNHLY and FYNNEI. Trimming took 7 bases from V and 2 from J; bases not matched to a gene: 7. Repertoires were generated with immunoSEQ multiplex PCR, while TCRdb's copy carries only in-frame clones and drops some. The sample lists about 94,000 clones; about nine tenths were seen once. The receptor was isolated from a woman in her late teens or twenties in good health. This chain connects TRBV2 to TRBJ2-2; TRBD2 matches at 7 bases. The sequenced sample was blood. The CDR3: CASTASGYNTGELFF. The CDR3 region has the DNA TGTGCCAGCACCGCTAGCGGCTATAACACCGGGGAGCTGTTTTTT.